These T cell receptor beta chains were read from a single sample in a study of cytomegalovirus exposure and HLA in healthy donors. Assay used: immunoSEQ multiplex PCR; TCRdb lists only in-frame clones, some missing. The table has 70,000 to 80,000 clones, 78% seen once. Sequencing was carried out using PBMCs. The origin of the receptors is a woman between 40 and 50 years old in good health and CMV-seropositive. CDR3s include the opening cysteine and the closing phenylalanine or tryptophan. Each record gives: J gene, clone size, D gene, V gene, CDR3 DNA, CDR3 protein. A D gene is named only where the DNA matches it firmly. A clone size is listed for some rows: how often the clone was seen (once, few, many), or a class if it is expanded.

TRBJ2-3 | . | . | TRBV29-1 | TGCAGCGTTGCGTGGCGAGCGCGGATCACAGATACGCAGTATTTT | CSVAWRARITDTQYF
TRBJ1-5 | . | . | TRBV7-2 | TGTGCCAGCAGCTTAGGAGGGGACACCTCTTCCCAGCATTTT | CASSLGGDTSSQHF
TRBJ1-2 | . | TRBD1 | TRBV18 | TGTGCCAGCTCGCCAGACAGGGACGGTGGCTACACCTTC | CASSPDRDGGYTF
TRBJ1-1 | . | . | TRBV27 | TGTGCCAGCAATACAGGAGCAGGTCTATCCATGAACACTGAAGCTTTCTTT | CASNTGAGLSMNTEAFF
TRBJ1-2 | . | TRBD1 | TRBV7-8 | TGTGCCAGCAGCTTGGACAGGACCATCTATGGCTACACCTTC | CASSLDRTIYGYTF
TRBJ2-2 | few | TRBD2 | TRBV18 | TGTGCCAGCTCAGATTCGGGACTAGCGGGGACCGGGGAGCTGTTTTTT | CASSDSGLAGTGELFF
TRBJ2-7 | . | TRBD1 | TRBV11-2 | TGTGCCAGCAGCTTAGTTGGGACAGGGACCTACGAGCAGTACTTC | CASSLVGTGTYEQYF
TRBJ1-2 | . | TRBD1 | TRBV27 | TGTGCCAGCAGTTTATGGGGGACAGGGGCTGGGTATGGCTACACCTTC | CASSLWGTGAGYGYTF
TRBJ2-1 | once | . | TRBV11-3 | TGTGCCAGCAGCGAACCGGGGAGCTCCTACAATGAGCAGTTCTTC | CASSEPGSSYNEQFF
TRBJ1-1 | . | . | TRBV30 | TGTGCCTGGACCCCAGGGAACACTGAAGCTTTCTTT | CAWTPGNTEAFF
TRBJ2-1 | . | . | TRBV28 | TGTGCCAGCAGTCGATCGGGGGACAATGAGCAGTTCTTC | CASSRSGDNEQFF